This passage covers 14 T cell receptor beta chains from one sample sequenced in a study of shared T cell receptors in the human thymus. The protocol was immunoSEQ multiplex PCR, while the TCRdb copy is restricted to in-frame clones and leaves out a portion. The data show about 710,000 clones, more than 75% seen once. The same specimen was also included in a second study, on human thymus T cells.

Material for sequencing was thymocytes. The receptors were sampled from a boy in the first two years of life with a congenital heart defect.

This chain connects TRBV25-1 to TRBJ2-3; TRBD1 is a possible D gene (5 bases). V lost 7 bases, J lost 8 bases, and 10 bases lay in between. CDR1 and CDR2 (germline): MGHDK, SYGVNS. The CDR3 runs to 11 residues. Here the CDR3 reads CASNSGSTQYF. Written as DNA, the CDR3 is TGTGCCAGCAATTCAGGGTCTACGCAGTATTTT.

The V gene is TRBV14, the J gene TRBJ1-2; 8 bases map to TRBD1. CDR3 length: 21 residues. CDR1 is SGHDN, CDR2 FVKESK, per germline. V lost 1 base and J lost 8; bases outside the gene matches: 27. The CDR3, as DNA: TGTGCCAGCAGCCAAGTCCCAATCCCCCTGGGACAGGATCAAAATTTGGGGGGCTACACCTTC. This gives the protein CASSQVPIPLGQDQNLGGYTF.

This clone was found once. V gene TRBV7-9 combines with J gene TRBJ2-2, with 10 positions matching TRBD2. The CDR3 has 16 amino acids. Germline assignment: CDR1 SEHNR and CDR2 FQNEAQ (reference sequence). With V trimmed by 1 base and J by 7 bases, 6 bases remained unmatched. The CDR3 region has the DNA TGTGCCAGCAGCTTAGACGCTAGCGGGAGTCACGGGGAGCTGTTTTTT. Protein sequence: CASSLDASGSHGELFF.

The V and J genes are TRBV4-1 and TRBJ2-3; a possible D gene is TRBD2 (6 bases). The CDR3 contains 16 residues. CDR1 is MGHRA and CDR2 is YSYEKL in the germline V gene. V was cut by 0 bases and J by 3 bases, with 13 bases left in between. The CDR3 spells CASSQDRFGGTDTQYF. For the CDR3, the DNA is TGCGCCAGCAGCCAAGACCGGTTCGGGGGTACAGATACGCAGTATTTT.

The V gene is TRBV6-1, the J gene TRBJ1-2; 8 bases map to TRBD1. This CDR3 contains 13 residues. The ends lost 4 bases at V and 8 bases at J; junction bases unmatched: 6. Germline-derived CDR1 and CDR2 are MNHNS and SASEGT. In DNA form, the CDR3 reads TGTGCCAGCAGTGCAAGGACAGGGTACGGCTACACCTTC. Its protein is CASSARTGYGYTF.

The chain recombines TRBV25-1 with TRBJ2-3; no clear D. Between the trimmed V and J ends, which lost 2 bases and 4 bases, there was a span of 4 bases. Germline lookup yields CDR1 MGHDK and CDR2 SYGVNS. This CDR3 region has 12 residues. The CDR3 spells CASSELPDTQYF. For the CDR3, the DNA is TGTGCCAGCAGTGAACTCCCAGATACGCAGTATTTT.

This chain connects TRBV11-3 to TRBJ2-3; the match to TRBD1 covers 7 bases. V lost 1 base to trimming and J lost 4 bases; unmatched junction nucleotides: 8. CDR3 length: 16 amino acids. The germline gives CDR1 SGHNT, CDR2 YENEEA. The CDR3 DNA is TGTGCCAGCAGCTTAGCTTGGGGACAGTCCTCAGATACGCAGTATTTT. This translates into CASSLAWGQSSDTQYF.

The CDR3 region has the DNA TGTGCCAGCAGGGACAGCCCCCCCTCTGGAAACACCATATATTTT. This sequence encodes CASRDSPPSGNTIYF. V and J are TRBV2 and TRBJ1-3; D might be TRBD1 (6 bases). Trimming left V 6 bases short and J 0 bases short, with 12 bases between. The CDR3 is made up of 15 amino acids. Germline V gene lookup returns CDR1 SNHLY and CDR2 FYNNEI.

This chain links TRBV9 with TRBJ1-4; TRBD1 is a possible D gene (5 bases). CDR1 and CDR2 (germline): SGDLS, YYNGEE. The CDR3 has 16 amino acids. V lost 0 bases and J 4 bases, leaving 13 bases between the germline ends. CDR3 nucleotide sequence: TGTGCCAGCAGCGTAGGACAGATCAGTAATAATGAAAAACTGTTTTTT. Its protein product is CASSVGQISNNEKLFF.

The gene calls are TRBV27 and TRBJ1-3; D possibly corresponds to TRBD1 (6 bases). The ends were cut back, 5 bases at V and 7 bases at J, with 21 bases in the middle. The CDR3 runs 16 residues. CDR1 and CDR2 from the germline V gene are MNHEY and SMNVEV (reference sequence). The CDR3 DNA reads TGTGCCAGCAGTCCCGGGCGTGAGGGGGAAGGGAACACCATATATTTT. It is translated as CASSPGREGEGNTIYF.

CDR3 coding DNA: TGTGCCAGCAGCCGAACGGCGGGAGACCCCCAGGAGCAGTACTTC. It yields the protein CASSRTAGDPQEQYF. The V call is TRBV11-2, the J call TRBJ2-7; 7 bases fit TRBD2. The CDR3 runs 15 residues. CDR1 is SGHAT, CDR2 FQNNGV, per germline. J gave up 7 bases and V 5 bases, and 14 bases lay outside the gene matches.

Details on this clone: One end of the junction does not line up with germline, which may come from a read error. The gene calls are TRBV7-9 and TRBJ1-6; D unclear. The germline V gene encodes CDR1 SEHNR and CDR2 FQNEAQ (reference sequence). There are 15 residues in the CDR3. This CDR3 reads CASSLGLVDNSPLHF. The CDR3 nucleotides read TGTGCCAGCAGCTTAGGGTTAGTTGATAATTCCCCCCTCCACTTT.

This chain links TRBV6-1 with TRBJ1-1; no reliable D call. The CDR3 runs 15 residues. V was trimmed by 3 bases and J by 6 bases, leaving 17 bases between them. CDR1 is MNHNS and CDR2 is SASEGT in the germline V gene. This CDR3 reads CASSDQAARKAEAFF. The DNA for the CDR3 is TGTGCCAGCAGTGACCAGGCAGCCCGGAAGGCTGAAGCTTTCTTT.

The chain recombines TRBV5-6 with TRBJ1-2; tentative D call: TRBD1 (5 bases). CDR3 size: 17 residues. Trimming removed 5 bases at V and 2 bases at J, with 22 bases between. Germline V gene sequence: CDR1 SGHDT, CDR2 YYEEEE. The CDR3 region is CASSTNLPGSGNYGYTF. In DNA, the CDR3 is TGTGCCAGCAGTACAAACCTACCAGGGAGCGGGAACTATGGCTACACCTTC. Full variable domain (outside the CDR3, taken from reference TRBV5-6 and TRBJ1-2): DAGVTQSPTHLIKTRGQQVTLRCSPKSGHDTVSWYQQALGQGPQFIFQYYEEEERQRGNFPDRFSGHQFPNYSSELNVNALLLGDSALYLCASSTNLPGSGNYGYTFGSGTRLTVV.